These 10 T cell receptor beta chains came from one sample sequenced in a study of T cell responses to AZD1222 COVID-19 vaccine. Profiling relied on immunoSEQ multiplex PCR, and the TCRdb table lists in-frame clones only, not all of them. The data show 110,000 or so clones, approximately 89% seen once. The sequences come from peripheral blood, collected 28 days after the second AZD1222 dose. The receptor set was obtained from an adult who received the AZD1222 COVID-19 vaccine.

The chain employs TRBV6-1 and TRBJ2-5; 7 nucleotides match TRBD2. Germline values: CDR1 MNHNS, CDR2 SASEGT. Germline trimming cut 3 bases from V and 5 bases from J; bases unmatched to any gene: 3. CDR3 length: 13 residues. CDR3 in amino acids: CASSDGTTETQYF. The DNA of the CDR3 is TGTGCCAGCAGTGACGGGACTACCGAGACCCAGTACTTC.

The chain carries TRBV19 and TRBJ1-2; unclear D gene. Germline V gene data show CDR1 as LNHDA and CDR2 as SQIVND (reference sequence). The CDR3 runs to 13 residues. V was trimmed by 5 bases and J by 5 bases, leaving 12 bases between them. In DNA form, the CDR3 reads TGTGCCAGTAGTTCCCTGGACCTGTATGGCTACACCTTC. The encoded protein is CASSSLDLYGYTF.

The rearrangement links TRBV4-1 to TRBJ1-1; a possible D gene is TRBD1 (5 bases). Germline-derived CDR1 and CDR2 are MGHRA and YSYEKL. The CDR3 is 14 residues long. V was trimmed by 4 bases and J by 0 bases, leaving 9 bases between them. CDR3 protein: CASSRVGVNTEAFF. The CDR3 bases are TGCGCCAGCAGCCGCGTAGGGGTGAACACTGAAGCTTTCTTT.

The chain links TRBV9 to TRBJ1-4; a weak D match, TRBD1 (5 bases). With 3 bases removed from V and 10 bases from J, the gap between germline ends came to 13 bases. The CDR3 length is 13 residues. Germline loops: CDR1 SGDLS, CDR2 YYNGEE. The CDR3 here is CASSEEGDGKLFF. CDR3 nucleotide sequence: TGTGCCAGCAGCGAGGAAGGGGATGGAAAACTGTTTTTT.

This rearrangement joins TRBV11-2 to TRBJ1-2; 10 bases agree with TRBD1. V dropped 3 bases and J dropped 3; count of bases not matched to a gene: 7. Germline CDR1 SGHAT, CDR2 FQNNGV. This CDR3 region has 16 residues. The CDR3 DNA sequence: TGTGCCAGCAGCTTTCTAAGAGGGACAGGGGACTATGGCTACACCTTC. This translates into CASSFLRGTGDYGYTF.

The table lists this clone with a count of one. This sequence joins TRBV5-4 and TRBJ1-1, with D unclear. Deletions cut 3 bases from V and 1 base from J, with 16 bases between. Germline V gene sequence: CDR1 SGHNT, CDR2 YYREEE (reference sequence). CDR3 length: 16 amino acids. DNA of the CDR3: TGTGCCAGCAGCTCAAGAGGAAGAACGGGGAACACTGAAGCTTTCTTT. Amino acids: CASSSRGRTGNTEAFF.

The sample holds many counts of this clone. V is TRBV7-9 and J is TRBJ1-4, with no clear D. This CDR3 has 14 amino acids. CDR1 and CDR2 (germline): SEHNR, FQNEAQ (reference sequence). The V end was cut by 3 bases, the J end by 0 bases, with 5 bases between. CDR3 coding DNA: TGTGCCAGCAGCTTTCAGGCAACTAATGAAAAACTGTTTTTT. Its translation: CASSFQATNEKLFF.

The chain carries TRBV2 and TRBJ1-2; possibly TRBD1 for D (5 bases). V was pared by 2 bases and J by 6 bases, with 13 bases between. Per the germline V gene, CDR1 is SNHLY and CDR2 is FYNNEI. The CDR3 runs 14 residues. The CDR3 reads CASSELGLGDGYTF. The CDR3 DNA follows: TGTGCCAGCAGTGAACTGGGGCTCGGTGATGGCTACACCTTC.

The V call is TRBV12-3 or TRBV12-4, the J call TRBJ1-1, with a weak D call TRBD1 (5 bases). V was trimmed by 3 bases and J by 10 bases, leaving 12 bases between them. CDR3 size: 12 residues. CDR3: CASSLVQGSAFF. CDR3 coding DNA: TGTGCCAGCAGTTTGGTCCAGGGTTCAGCTTTCTTT.

The V call is TRBV5-1, the J call TRBJ1-4; the D gene is possibly TRBD1 (5 bases). The CDR3 has 14 residues. With 2 bases removed from V and 8 bases from J, the gap between germline ends came to 13 bases. In germline, CDR1 is SGHRS, CDR2 YFSETQ. The CDR3 region is CASSLEGVREKLFF. CDR3 sequence (DNA): TGCGCCAGCAGCTTAGAAGGGGTTAGGGAAAAACTGTTTTTT.